The rows below give T cell receptor beta chains drawn from one sample of a study of T cell responses to AZD1222 COVID-19 vaccine. Assay used: immunoSEQ multiplex PCR; TCRdb lists only in-frame clones, some missing. Among roughly 130,000 clones listed, roughly 90% were seen once. The specimen was peripheral blood, collected on day 0 of AZD1222 vaccination. The receptors shown here come from an adult in good health. Both conserved end residues are part of each CDR3. A D gene is named only where the DNA matches it firmly. Where a row states a size, it is once, few, many or the class of an expanded clone; other rows omit it.

J: TRBJ1-1; D: TRBD1; size: -; V: TRBV5-1; DNA: TGCGCCAGCAGCTTGGGCGGACAGGGTTTAGGCACTGAAGCTTTCTTT; CDR3: CASSLGGQGLGTEAFF
J: TRBJ2-2; D: TRBD2; size: -; V: TRBV9; DNA: TGTGCCAGCAGCGGACCCGGGGGGACGAACACCGGGGAGCTGTTTTTT; CDR3: CASSGPGGTNTGELFF
J: TRBJ1-6; D: -; size: -; V: TRBV9; DNA: TGTGCCAGCAGCGTAACGAATTCACCCCTCCACTTT; CDR3: CASSVTNSPLHF
J: TRBJ1-4; D: TRBD1; size: -; V: TRBV3-1/TRBV3-2; DNA: TGTGCCAGCAGCCACTCTGCCACAGGGGCCAATGAAAAACTGTTTTTT; CDR3: CASSHSATGANEKLFF
J: TRBJ2-7; D: -; size: once; V: TRBV4-1; DNA: TGCGCCAGCAGTCATACCACCGGGACTCAGAGATACGAGCAGTACTTC; CDR3: CASSHTTGTQRYEQYF
J: TRBJ2-7; D: -; size: -; V: TRBV10-3; DNA: TGTGCCATCAGTGAGCCGTCGGCAGGGAGGAACGAGCAGTACTTC; CDR3: CAISEPSAGRNEQYF
J: TRBJ1-3; D: -; size: -; V: TRBV5-1; DNA: TGCGCCAGCAGCTTGAACACCGCTGGAAACACCATATATTTT; CDR3: CASSLNTAGNTIYF
J: TRBJ2-1; D: TRBD1; size: -; V: TRBV3-1/TRBV3-2; DNA: TGTGCCAGCAGCCAAGCCGGACAGGGTCACAATGAGCAGTTCTTC; CDR3: CASSQAGQGHNEQFF
J: TRBJ2-2; D: -; size: -; V: TRBV12-3/TRBV12-4; DNA: TGTGCCAGCAGTTTAATTCGGGCCGGGGAGCTGTTTTTT; CDR3: CASSLIRAGELFF
J: TRBJ1-5; D: -; size: -; V: TRBV30; DNA: TGTGCCTGGAGGGGTGGGGGTCACAATCAGCCCCAGCATTTT; CDR3: CAWRGGGHNQPQHF
J: TRBJ1-1; D: TRBD1; size: -; V: TRBV28; DNA: TGTGCCAGCAGTTTATCGTCAGGGGGTGTGAACACTGAAGCTTTCTTT; CDR3: CASSLSSGGVNTEAFF
J: TRBJ1-2; D: -; size: -; V: TRBV28; DNA: TGTGCCAGCAGAAAAGGGGTTACCTATGGCTACACCTTC; CDR3: CASRKGVTYGYTF
J: TRBJ2-6; D: -; size: -; V: TRBV19; DNA: TGTGCCAGTAGTATGGGGGGAGGAGGGGCCAACGTCCTGACTTTC; CDR3: CASSMGGGGANVLTF
J: TRBJ2-7; D: TRBD1; size: -; V: TRBV3-1/TRBV3-2; DNA: TGTGCCAGCAGCCGGGGGACAGGACTCTACGAGCAGTACTTC; CDR3: CASSRGTGLYEQYF